These 24 T cell receptor beta chains originate from one sample sequenced in a study of CD8+ T cells in alopecia areata. Isolated RNA was reverse transcribed into cDNA used as the sequencing template. This table comes from immunoSEQ multiplex PCR, and its TCRdb copy is limited to in-frame clones, with some not included. The table lists approximately 180,000 clones, 67% of them singletons. The specimen comprised CD8+ T cells sorted from blood, sampled at week 0. The receptors stem from a human donor with alopecia areata.

This sequence joins TRBV13 and TRBJ2-3, with D tentatively TRBD1 (6 bases). There are 14 residues in the CDR3. The V end lost 10 bases, the J end lost 3 bases, and 17 bases lay between the germline ends. Germline V gene data show CDR1 as PRHDT and CDR2 as FYEKMQ (reference sequence). CDR3 DNA sequence: TGTGCCATAAGGTCAGGGGAGAAGACAGATACGCAGTATTTT. Its protein product is CAIRSGEKTDTQYF.

The V and J genes are TRBV7-9 and TRBJ1-4, with TRBD1 matching 7 bases. Germline V gene sequence: CDR1 SEHNR, CDR2 FQNEAQ (reference sequence). The CDR3 consists of 13 residues. The trim removed 7 bases at V and 8 bases at J, leaving 7 bases unmatched. The CDR3 sequence is CASTKQGKEKLFF. The CDR3 DNA sequence: TGTGCCAGCACCAAACAGGGGAAAGAAAAACTGTTTTTT. Combining the CDR3 with reference TRBV7-9 and TRBJ1-4 gives the whole variable domain DTGVSQNPRHKITKRGQNVTFRCDPISEHNRLYWYRQTLGQGPEFLTYFQNEAQLEKSRLLSDRFSAERPKGSFSTLEIQRTEQGDSAMYLCASTKQGKEKLFFGSGTQLSVL.

The chain is built from TRBV19 and TRBJ1-2; 7 bases match TRBD1. V was clipped by 1 base and J by 8 bases; unmatched bases: 13. The CDR3 runs to 16 residues. Germline loops: CDR1 LNHDA, CDR2 SQIVND (reference sequence). This chain's CDR3 is CASSIVAGGSEMGYTF. The DNA for the CDR3 is TGTGCCAGTAGTATAGTGGCAGGGGGTTCGGAGATGGGCTACACCTTC. Full variable domain (missing parts from reference TRBV19 and TRBJ1-2): DGGITQSPKYLFRKEGQNVTLSCEQNLNHDAMYWYRQDPGQGLRLIYYSQIVNDFQKGDIAEGYSVSREKKESFPLTVTSAQKNPTAFYLCASSIVAGGSEMGYTFGSGTRLTVV.

The rearrangement uses TRBV15 and TRBJ2-7, with D perhaps TRBD2 (5 bases). The V gene lost 0 bases and the J gene lost 3 bases, with 9 bases spanning the gap. The CDR3 spans 14 residues. Germline V lookup: CDR1 LNHNV, CDR2 YYDKDF (reference sequence). In nucleotides, the CDR3 is TGTGCCACCAGCAGAGAATCCGGGAACTACGAGCAGTACTTC. Translation gives CATSRESGNYEQYF.

The genes are TRBV30 and TRBJ2-2; D is unresolved. Looked up from germline, CDR1 is GTSNPN and CDR2 is SVGIG (reference sequence). V lost 5 bases to trimming and J lost 3 bases, with 7 bases between them. The CDR3 runs 12 residues. CDR3 region: CAWAEYTGELFF. In DNA form, the CDR3 reads TGTGCCTGGGCGGAATACACCGGGGAGCTGTTTTTT.

J is TRBJ2-7 and V is TRBV27; D tentatively fits TRBD1 or TRBD2 (5 bases each). CDR3 size: 14 residues. Germline values: CDR1 MNHEY, CDR2 SMNVEV (reference sequence). Trimming cost V 5 bases and J 5 bases, with 16 bases left between them. The CDR3 loop is CASSTKHRDHEQYF. DNA for the CDR3: TGTGCCAGCAGTACAAAGCACCGGGACCACGAGCAGTACTTC.

CDR3 DNA: TGCAGCGTTGATGGTGCGGCCCCGACCAAAAGCGGGGATCCGAACACCGGGGAGCTGTTTTTT. Its translation: CSVDGAAPTKSGDPNTGELFF. The V and J genes are TRBV29-1 and TRBJ2-2, with 7 positions matching TRBD2. This CDR3 is 21 amino acids long. Germline lookup yields CDR1 SQVTM and CDR2 ANQGSEA. V dropped 3 bases and J dropped 0; count of bases not matched to a gene: 22.

The chain employs TRBV5-6 and TRBJ2-7; no clear D gene. This CDR3 contains 14 residues. The V and J ends lost 2 bases and 0 bases respectively, with 9 bases between them. Germline V gene sequence: CDR1 SGHDT, CDR2 YYEEEE. The CDR3 bases are TGTGCCAGCAGCTTTGGGGTGAGCTCCTACGAGCAGTACTTC. Its protein product is CASSFGVSSYEQYF.

The genes are TRBV7-9 and TRBJ2-7, with D maybe TRBD2 (5 bases). The V gene's germline CDR1 is SEHNR and CDR2 FQNEAQ (reference sequence). This CDR3 has 14 residues. The V end lost 3 bases, the J end lost 2 bases, and 11 bases lay between the germline ends. In DNA form, the CDR3 reads TGTGCCAGCAGCTTTTTTAGCGATCCCTACGAGCAGTACTTC. Protein: CASSFFSDPYEQYF.

The chain recombines TRBV29-1 with TRBJ2-7; tentative D call: TRBD1 (7 bases). V lost 5 bases and J 0 bases, leaving 17 bases between the germline ends. CDR1 is SQVTM, CDR2 ANQGSEA, per germline. This CDR3 has 15 amino acids. The CDR3 nucleotides are TGCAGCGTTATTTACAGGGGACTTAGCTCCTACGAGCAGTACTTC. It codes for CSVIYRGLSSYEQYF.

The V and J genes are TRBV25-1 and TRBJ1-6; D call uncertain. CDR3 length equals 12 residues. Germline-derived CDR1 and CDR2 are MGHDK and SYGVNS. The V gene lost 1 base and the J gene lost 8 bases, with 3 bases spanning the gap. CDR3 residues: CASSEWDSPLHF. CDR3 DNA: TGTGCCAGCAGTGAATGGGATTCACCCCTCCACTTT.

V gene TRBV4-1 combines with J gene TRBJ1-5, with unresolved D. The CDR3 has 16 residues. Germline values: CDR1 MGHRA, CDR2 YSYEKL. With 0 bases removed from V and 6 bases from J, the gap between germline ends came to 15 bases. This CDR3 reads CASSQDSFGVAQPQHF. The CDR3 DNA reads as TGCGCCAGCAGCCAAGATAGCTTCGGGGTCGCTCAGCCCCAGCATTTT.

V gene TRBV9 combines with J gene TRBJ2-2; perhaps D is TRBD1 or TRBD2 (5 bases each). Germline CDR1 reads SGDLS; CDR2 reads YYNGEE. The CDR3 sequence is 17 residues long. Trimming shortened V by 2 bases and J by 3 bases, and 17 bases separated the two germline ends. Here the CDR3 reads CASSVPVRGPDTGELFF. In DNA form, the CDR3 reads TGTGCCAGCAGCGTCCCCGTTCGGGGCCCGGACACCGGGGAGCTGTTTTTT.

The chain links TRBV29-1 to TRBJ1-2, with 7 positions matching TRBD1. Germline trimming cut 4 bases from V and 3 bases from J; bases unmatched to any gene: 8. CDR1 and CDR2 from the germline V gene are SQVTM and ANQGSEA. This CDR3 comprises 14 residues. The CDR3 DNA is TGCAGCGTTGGGACAGGACAGTCGGACTATGGCTACACCTTC. This gives the protein CSVGTGQSDYGYTF.

The rearrangement uses TRBV12-5 and TRBJ2-7; the D gene is possibly TRBD2 (5 bases). The CDR3 has 14 residues. The V gene's germline CDR1 is LGHNT and CDR2 FRNRAP. Trimming cost V 5 bases and J 4 bases, with 15 bases left between them. The CDR3 reads CASGVALGGYEQYF. The CDR3 DNA is TGTGCTAGTGGTGTGGCGTTGGGCGGGTACGAGCAGTACTTC.

This sequence joins TRBV4-2 and TRBJ1-1; D is unresolved. This CDR3 is built from 15 residues. The germline V gene encodes CDR1 LGHNA and CDR2 YNFKEQ. Trimming shortened V by 4 bases and J by 1 base, and 13 bases separated the two germline ends. CDR3 nucleotides: TGTGCCAGCAGCCCCTCGCGGGGTTCGAACACTGAAGCTTTCTTT. The encoded protein is CASSPSRGSNTEAFF.

The chain combines TRBV19 with TRBJ1-1; 8 bases line up with TRBD1. CDR1 is LNHDA, CDR2 SQIVND, per germline (reference sequence). V gave up 10 bases and J gave up 6 bases; unmatched junction bases: 10. This CDR3 is built from 13 residues. The CDR3 bases are TGTGCCACCAAGGACAGGGTGTCACCTGAAGCTTTCTTT. Translating gives CATKDRVSPEAFF.

This clone has a handful of counts. The J gene is TRBJ1-1, the V gene TRBV7-2, with D unresolved. V was pared by 2 bases and J by 3 bases, with 7 bases between. The CDR3 runs to 13 residues. Germline V gene lookup returns CDR1 SGHTA and CDR2 FQGNSA. In nucleotides, the CDR3 is TGTGCCAGCAGCTTATTCGGGTACACTGAAGCTTTCTTT. Encoded protein: CASSLFGYTEAFF.

This chain uses TRBV14 with TRBJ2-7; TRBD1 is a possible D gene (5 bases). The V end lost 0 bases, the J end lost 4 bases, and 13 bases lay between the germline ends. Per the germline V gene, CDR1 is SGHDN and CDR2 is FVKESK. This CDR3 has 15 residues. The CDR3, as DNA: TGTGCCAGCAGCCAAGATAAATCAGGGCGATACGAGCAGTACTTC. This encodes CASSQDKSGRYEQYF.

CDR3 in amino acids: CASSLTGGGSPLHF. DNA for the CDR3: TGTGCCAGCAGTTTGACAGGGGGCGGGTCACCCCTCCACTTT. The chain has TRBV6-5 and TRBJ1-6, with 10 bases identical to TRBD1. The CDR3 totals 14 residues. Germline V gene lookup returns CDR1 MNHEY and CDR2 SVGAGI. The junction had 4 bases not matched to a gene; V was cut back by 4 bases and J by 10 bases.

The CDR3 here is CASRTRTGLQPQHF. CDR3 bases: TGTGCCAGCAGGACGAGGACAGGGTTGCAGCCCCAGCATTTT. V gene TRBV27 combines with J gene TRBJ1-5; 8 nucleotides agree with TRBD1. Germline V CDR1 and CDR2: MNHEY, SMNVEV (reference sequence). The CDR3 spans 14 residues. Germline trimming cut 6 bases from V and 7 bases from J; bases unmatched to any gene: 8.

This chain uses TRBV7-8 with TRBJ2-1; 8 bases match TRBD1. The V gene end was trimmed by 5 bases and the J gene end by 7 bases; junction bases not matched to a gene: 10. The length of the CDR3 is 15 residues. Germline assignment: CDR1 SGHVS and CDR2 FQNEAQ. The CDR3 sequence: CASSAYQTGVNEQFF. Here the CDR3 DNA reads TGTGCCAGCAGCGCCTATCAGACAGGGGTTAATGAGCAGTTCTTC.

V usage is TRBV7-4 and J usage is TRBJ1-6, with D maybe TRBD1 (5 bases). Trimming removed 7 bases at V and 15 bases at J, with 19 bases between. CDR1 SGHVT and CDR2 SQSDAQ come from the germline V gene. This CDR3 has 13 residues. CDR3 in amino acids: CASTGTATPSLHF. The CDR3 DNA is TGTGCCAGCACAGGGACCGCGACCCCCAGCCTCCACTTT.

This clone showed up just a few times. The rearrangement joins TRBV7-9 to TRBJ1-2, with a weak D call TRBD1 (5 bases). This CDR3 has 14 residues. Between the trimmed V and J ends, which lost 1 base and 5 bases, there was a span of 11 bases. The germline V gene encodes CDR1 SEHNR and CDR2 FQNEAQ (reference sequence). The CDR3 bases are TGTGCCAGCAGCTTAGAGGCTCCAGGGTATGGCTACACCTTC. This translates into CASSLEAPGYGYTF. The full variable domain, in which reference TRBV7-9 and TRBJ1-2 provide the parts outside the CDR3, is DTGVSQNPRHKITKRGQNVTFRCDPISEHNRLYWYRQTLGQGPEFLTYFQNEAQLEKSRLLSDRFSAERPKGSFSTLEIQRTEQGDSAMYLCASSLEAPGYGYTFGSGTRLTVV.